What follows is one T cell receptor (beta chain) and its context. Its cognate antigen is unknown. V lost 6 bases and J lost 0, with 20 bases in between. Germline values: CDR1 LNHDA, CDR2 SQIVND (reference sequence). The length of the CDR3 is 17 residues. This record comes from a study of beta chain features in type 1 diabetes. All of the isolated RNA was reverse transcribed, so expressed TCRB transcripts were sequenced. This table comes from immunoSEQ multiplex PCR, and its TCRdb copy is limited to in-frame clones, with some not included. Of just under 150,000 clones listed, around 13% are singletons. Broader study findings: Moderate yet significant TCRB CDR3 shortening was seen in Type 1 diabetes patients in all four CD4+ subsets.

On average, the one heparinised blood draw given by each donor was 90 to 150 mL. The sample taken for sequencing was central memory CD4+ T cells from blood. The receptor was derived from a man aged 18 to 35 with type 1 diabetes. The chain joins TRBV19 to TRBJ2-5; D possibly corresponds to TRBD2 (6 bases). The CDR3 nucleotides read TGTGCCAGTAGCTTGACCGGGACGACTAGGTACCAAGAGACCCAGTACTTC. Amino acid sequence: CASSLTGTTRYQETQYF.